The clone carrying this T cell receptor (beta chain) has a count of ten or more. Its antigen is unknown. The V end lost 5 bases, the J end lost 6 bases, and 23 bases lay between the germline ends. Germline V gives CDR1 SGHAT, CDR2 FQNNGV. The CDR3 sequence is 16 residues long. This sample stems from a study of T cells after yellow fever vaccination. Template switching with 5'RACE generated the TCR cDNA and added a universal primer site and UMIs. TCRdb called the 5' RACE reads again in MiXCR, with one record for every CDR3 protein. The sample lists about 310,000 distinct CDR3 sequences; about 3.5% were seen once. Study-level results: Once the booster was given, most primary-vaccination clones reappeared, at about 97% for CD4 and roughly 91% for CD8. The secondary response was weaker but peaked faster, day 5 versus 15.

Source: PBMCs, taken on the day of the yellow fever booster vaccination. The clonotype originates from a man between 18 and 29 years old who received the YFV17D yellow fever vaccine. The chain combines TRBV11-2 with TRBJ2-7; tentative D call: TRBD2 (6 bases). The CDR3: CASSPSAGGRAIEQYF. The DNA for the CDR3 is TGTGCCAGCAGCCCCTCCGCCGGGGGAAGGGCGATCGAGCAGTACTTC.